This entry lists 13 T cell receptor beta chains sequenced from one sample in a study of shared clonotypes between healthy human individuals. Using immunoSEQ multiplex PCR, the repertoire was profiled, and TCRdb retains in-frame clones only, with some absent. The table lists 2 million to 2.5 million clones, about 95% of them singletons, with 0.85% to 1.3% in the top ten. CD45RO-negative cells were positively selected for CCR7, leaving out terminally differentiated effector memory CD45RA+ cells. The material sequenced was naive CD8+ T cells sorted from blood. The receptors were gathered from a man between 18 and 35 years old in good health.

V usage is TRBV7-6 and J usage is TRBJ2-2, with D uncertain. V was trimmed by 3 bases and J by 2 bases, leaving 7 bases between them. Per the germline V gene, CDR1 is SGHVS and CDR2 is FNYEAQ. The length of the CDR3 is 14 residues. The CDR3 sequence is CASSFGINTGELFF. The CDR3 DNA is TGTGCCAGCAGCTTCGGAATAAACACCGGGGAGCTGTTTTTT.

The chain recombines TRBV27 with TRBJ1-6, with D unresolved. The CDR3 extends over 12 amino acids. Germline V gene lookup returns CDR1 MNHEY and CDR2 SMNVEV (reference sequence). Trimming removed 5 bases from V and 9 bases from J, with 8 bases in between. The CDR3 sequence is CASSMDFSPLHF. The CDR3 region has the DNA TGTGCCAGCAGTATGGATTTTTCACCCCTCCACTTT.

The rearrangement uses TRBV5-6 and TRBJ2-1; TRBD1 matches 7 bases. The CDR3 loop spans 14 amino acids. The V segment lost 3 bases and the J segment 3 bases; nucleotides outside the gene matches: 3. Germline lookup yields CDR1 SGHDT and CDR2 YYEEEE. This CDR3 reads CASSSRTGYNEQFF. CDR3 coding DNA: TGTGCCAGCAGCTCACGGACAGGCTACAATGAGCAGTTCTTC.

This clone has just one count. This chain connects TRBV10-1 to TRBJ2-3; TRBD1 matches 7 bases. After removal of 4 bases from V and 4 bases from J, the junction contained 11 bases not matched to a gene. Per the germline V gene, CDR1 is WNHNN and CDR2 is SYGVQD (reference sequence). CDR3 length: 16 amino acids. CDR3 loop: CASSGTGTDIPDTQYF. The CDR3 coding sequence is TGCGCCAGCAGTGGGACGGGGACAGATATCCCAGATACGCAGTATTTT.

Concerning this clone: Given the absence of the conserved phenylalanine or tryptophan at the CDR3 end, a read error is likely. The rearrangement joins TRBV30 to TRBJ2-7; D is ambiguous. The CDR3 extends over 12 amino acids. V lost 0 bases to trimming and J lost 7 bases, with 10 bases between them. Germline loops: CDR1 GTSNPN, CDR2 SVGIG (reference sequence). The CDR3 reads CAWSVRGREQYS. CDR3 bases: TGTGCCTGGAGTGTACGCGGTAGGGAGCAGTACTCC.

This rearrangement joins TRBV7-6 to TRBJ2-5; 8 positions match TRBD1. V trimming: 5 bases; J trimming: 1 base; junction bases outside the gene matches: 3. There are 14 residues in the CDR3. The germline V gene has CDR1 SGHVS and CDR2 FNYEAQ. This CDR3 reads CASSGTGGQETQYF. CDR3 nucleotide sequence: TGTGCCAGCAGCGGAACAGGGGGCCAAGAGACCCAGTACTTC.

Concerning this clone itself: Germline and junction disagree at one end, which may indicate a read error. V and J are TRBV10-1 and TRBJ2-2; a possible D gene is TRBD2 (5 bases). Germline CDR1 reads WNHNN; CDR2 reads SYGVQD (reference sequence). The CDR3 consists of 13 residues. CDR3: CASSVANTGELSF. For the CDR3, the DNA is TGCGCCAGCAGTGTGGCCAACACCGGGGAGCTGTCTTTT.

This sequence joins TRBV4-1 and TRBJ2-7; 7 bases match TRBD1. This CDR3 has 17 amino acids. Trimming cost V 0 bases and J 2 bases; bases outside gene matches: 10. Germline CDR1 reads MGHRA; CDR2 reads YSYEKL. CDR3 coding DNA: TGCGCCAGCAGCCAAGATCATCTATCAGGGACAGCCTACGAGCAGTACTTC. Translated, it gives CASSQDHLSGTAYEQYF.

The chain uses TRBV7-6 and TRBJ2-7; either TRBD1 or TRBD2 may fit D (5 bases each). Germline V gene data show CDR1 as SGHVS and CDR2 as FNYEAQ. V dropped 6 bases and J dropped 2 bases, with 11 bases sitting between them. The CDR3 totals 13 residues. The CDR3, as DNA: TGTGCCAGCAGTATTGGGACGGCCTACGAGCAGTACTTC. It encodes CASSIGTAYEQYF.

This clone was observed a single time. The CDR3 DNA is TGTGCCACCCTAGCGCCTAACACCGGGGAGCTGTTTTTT. It specifies CATLAPNTGELFF. This chain joins TRBV15 and TRBJ2-2, with a possible D match to TRBD2 (6 bases). The germline V gene has CDR1 LNHNV and CDR2 YYDKDF (reference sequence). Trimming removed 8 bases from V and 2 bases from J, with 9 bases in between. The CDR3 length is 13 residues. The full variable domain, with the rest looked up from reference TRBV15 and TRBJ2-2, is DAMVIQNPRYQVTQFGKPVTLSCSQTLNHNVMYWYQQKSSQAPKLLFHYYDKDFNNEADTPDNFQSRRPNTSFCFLDIRSPGLGDTAMYLCATLAPNTGELFFGEGSRLTVL.

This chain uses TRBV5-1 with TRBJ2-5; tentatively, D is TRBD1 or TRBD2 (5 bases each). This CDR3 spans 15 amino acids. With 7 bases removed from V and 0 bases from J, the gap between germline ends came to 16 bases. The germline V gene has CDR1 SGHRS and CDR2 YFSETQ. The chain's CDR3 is CASQNGREHQETQYF. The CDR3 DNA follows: TGCGCCAGCCAAAACGGCAGGGAGCACCAAGAGACCCAGTACTTC. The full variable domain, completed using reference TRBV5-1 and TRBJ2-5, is KAGVTQTPRYLIKTRGQQVTLSCSPISGHRSVSWYQQTPGQGLQFLFEYFSETQRNKGNFPGRFSGRQFSNSRSEMNVSTLELGDSALYLCASQNGREHQETQYFGPGTRLLVL.

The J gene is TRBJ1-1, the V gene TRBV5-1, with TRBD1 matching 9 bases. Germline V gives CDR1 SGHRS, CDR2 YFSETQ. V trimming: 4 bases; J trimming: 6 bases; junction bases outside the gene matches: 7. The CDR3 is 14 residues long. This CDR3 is CASSTTGGMAEAFF. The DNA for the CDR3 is TGCGCCAGCAGCACGACAGGGGGAATGGCTGAAGCTTTCTTT.

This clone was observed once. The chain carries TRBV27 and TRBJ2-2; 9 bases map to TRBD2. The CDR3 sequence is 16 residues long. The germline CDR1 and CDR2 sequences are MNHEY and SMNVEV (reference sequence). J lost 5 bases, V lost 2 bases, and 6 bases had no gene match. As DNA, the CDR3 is TGTGCCAGCAGTTTACTGGCGGGGGGGTGGACCGGGGAGCTGTTTTTT. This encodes CASSLLAGGWTGELFF.